This T cell receptor (beta chain) derives from a study of metastatic and nonmetastatic thyroid tumors. Overall study context: Across blood and tumor or nodule tissue, repertoires from malignant and benign thyroid patients were compared with one another.

Original processing notes: A classifier of distant metastasis in papillary thyroid cancer was built from CDR3 differences (across clinicopathological groups). TCRdb reanalyzed the PCR reads via MiXCR. None of the V and J calls come from the authors' own analysis; TCRdb made them. The sample lists about 23,000 clones; approximately 30% were seen once. Relative to its sample, this clone is medium-sized. The antigen is undetermined. All patients were treatment-naive before thyroid surgery. Study outcomes and limitations: Across blood and tumor, TCR beta diversity in malignant thyroid tumors was reportedly significantly higher than in benign nodules.

The ends were cut back, 0 bases at V and 2 bases at J, with 11 bases in the middle. This CDR3 is 16 amino acids long. Germline values: CDR1 KGHDR, CDR2 SFDVKD. The V call is TRBV24-1, the J call TRBJ2-3, with D uncertain. Source material: tumor tissue. The clonotype comes from a female donor with papillary thyroid cancer or a benign thyroid nodule (not recorded which). Some clones in this sample may be carry-over from other donors' samples. CDR3 residues: CATSDLQVGNTDTQYF. CDR3 DNA sequence: TGTGCCACCAGTGATTTGCAGGTGGGGAACACAGATACGCAGTATTTT.